The 2 T cell receptor beta chains reported below all come from one sample, sequenced in a study of radiotherapy plus CTLA-4 blockade in lung cancer. The repertoire was sequenced with immunoSEQ multiplex PCR; TCRdb's copy has only in-frame clones and lacks some. Counted here are about 51,000 clones, roughly 83% occurring once; the ten biggest clones make up 8.5%. The source was peripheral blood, collected from a patient treated with radiotherapy plus ipilimumab. The receptors come from a human donor with non-small cell lung cancer who had a complete response to radiotherapy plus ipilimumab.

The chain combines TRBV4-1 with TRBJ1-2, with a weak D call TRBD1 (5 bases). The V end lost 5 bases, the J end lost 4 bases, and 17 bases lay between the germline ends. The CDR3 is 15 amino acids. CDR1 and CDR2 (germline): MGHRA, YSYEKL. This CDR3 reads CASSSPVGQGYGYTF. In DNA form, the CDR3 reads TGCGCCAGCAGCTCCCCCGTGGGGCAAGGCTATGGCTACACCTTC.

V and J are TRBV7-9 and TRBJ2-3; 9 positions agree with TRBD1. The CDR3 has 17 amino acids. With 5 bases clipped from V and 0 bases from J, the junction kept 9 bases outside the gene matches. Germline V CDR1 and CDR2: SEHNR, FQNEAQ (reference sequence). In DNA, the CDR3 is TGTGCCAGCAGCCCGCTGGACAGGGGTTCTAGCACAGATACGCAGTATTTT. Its protein is CASSPLDRGSSTDTQYF.